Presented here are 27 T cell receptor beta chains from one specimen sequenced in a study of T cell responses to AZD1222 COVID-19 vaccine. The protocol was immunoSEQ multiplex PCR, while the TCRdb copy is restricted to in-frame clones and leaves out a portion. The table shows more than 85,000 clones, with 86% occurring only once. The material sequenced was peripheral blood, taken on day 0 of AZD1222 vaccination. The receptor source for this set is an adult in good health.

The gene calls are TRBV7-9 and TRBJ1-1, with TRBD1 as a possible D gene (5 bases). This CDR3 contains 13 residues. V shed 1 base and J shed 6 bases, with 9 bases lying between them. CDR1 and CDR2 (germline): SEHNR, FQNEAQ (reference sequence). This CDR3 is CASSLGGSAEAFF. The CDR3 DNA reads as TGTGCCAGCAGCTTAGGGGGGTCGGCTGAAGCTTTCTTT.

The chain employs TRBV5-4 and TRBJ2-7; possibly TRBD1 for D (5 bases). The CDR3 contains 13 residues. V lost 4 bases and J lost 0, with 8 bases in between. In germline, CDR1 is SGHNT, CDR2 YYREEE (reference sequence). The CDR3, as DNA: TGTGCCAGCAGCCAGACAGACTCCTACGAGCAGTACTTC. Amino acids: CASSQTDSYEQYF.

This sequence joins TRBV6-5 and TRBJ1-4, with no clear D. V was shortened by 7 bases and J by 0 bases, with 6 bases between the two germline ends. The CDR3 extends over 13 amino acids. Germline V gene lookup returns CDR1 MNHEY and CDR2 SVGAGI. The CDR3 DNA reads TGTGCCAGCAAACAAGCAACTAATGAAAAACTGTTTTTT. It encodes CASKQATNEKLFF.

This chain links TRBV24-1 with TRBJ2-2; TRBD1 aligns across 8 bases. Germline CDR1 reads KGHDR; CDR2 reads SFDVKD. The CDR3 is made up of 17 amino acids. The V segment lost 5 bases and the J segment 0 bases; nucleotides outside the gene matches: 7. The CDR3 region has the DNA TGTGCCACCAGTGTCAACAGGGGGAAACCGAACACCGGGGAGCTGTTTTTT. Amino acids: CATSVNRGKPNTGELFF.

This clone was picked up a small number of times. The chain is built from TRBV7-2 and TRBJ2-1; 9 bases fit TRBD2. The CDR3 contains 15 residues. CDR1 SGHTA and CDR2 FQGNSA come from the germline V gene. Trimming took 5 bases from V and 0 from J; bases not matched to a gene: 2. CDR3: CASSLSGGSYNEQFF. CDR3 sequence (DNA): TGTGCCAGCAGCCTTAGCGGGGGCTCCTACAATGAGCAGTTCTTC.

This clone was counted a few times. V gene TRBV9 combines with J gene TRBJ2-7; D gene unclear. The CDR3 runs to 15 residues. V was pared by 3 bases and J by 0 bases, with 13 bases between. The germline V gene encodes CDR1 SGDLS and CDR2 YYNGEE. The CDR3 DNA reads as TGTGCCAGCAGCGGAGACCGATTAAACTCCTACGAGCAGTACTTC. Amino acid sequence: CASSGDRLNSYEQYF.

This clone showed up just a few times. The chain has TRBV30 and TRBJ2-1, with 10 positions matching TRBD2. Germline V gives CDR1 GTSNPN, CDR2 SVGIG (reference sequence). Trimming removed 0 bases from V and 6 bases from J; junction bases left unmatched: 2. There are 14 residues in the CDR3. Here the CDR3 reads CAWSVGLASNEQFF. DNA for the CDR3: TGTGCCTGGAGTGTGGGACTAGCGAGCAATGAGCAGTTCTTC.

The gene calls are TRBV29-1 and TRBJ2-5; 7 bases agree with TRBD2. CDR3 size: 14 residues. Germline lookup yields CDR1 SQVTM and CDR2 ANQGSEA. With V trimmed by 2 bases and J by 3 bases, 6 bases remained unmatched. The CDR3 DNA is TGCAGCGTTGAAAGTGGGGACTACGAAGAGACCCAGTACTTC. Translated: CSVESGDYEETQYF.

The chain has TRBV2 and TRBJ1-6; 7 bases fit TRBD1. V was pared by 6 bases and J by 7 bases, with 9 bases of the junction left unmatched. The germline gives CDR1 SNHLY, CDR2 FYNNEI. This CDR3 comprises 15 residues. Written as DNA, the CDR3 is TGTGCCAGCAGGACAGGGCAGGCGAGGAATTCACCCCTCCACTTT. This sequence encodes CASRTGQARNSPLHF.

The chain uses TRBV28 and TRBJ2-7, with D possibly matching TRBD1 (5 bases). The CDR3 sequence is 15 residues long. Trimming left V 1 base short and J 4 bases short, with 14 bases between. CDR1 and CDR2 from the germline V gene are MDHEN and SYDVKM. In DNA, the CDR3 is TGTGCCAGCAGTTTATCGGCCGACAGACCTTACGAGCAGTACTTC. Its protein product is CASSLSADRPYEQYF.

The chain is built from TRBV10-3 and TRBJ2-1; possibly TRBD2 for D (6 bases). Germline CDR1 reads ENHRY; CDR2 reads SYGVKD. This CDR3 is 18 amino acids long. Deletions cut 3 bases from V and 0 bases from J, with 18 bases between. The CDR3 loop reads CAISDPVRRESSYNEQFF. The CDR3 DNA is TGTGCCATCAGTGATCCCGTCCGTCGGGAGAGCTCCTACAATGAGCAGTTCTTC.

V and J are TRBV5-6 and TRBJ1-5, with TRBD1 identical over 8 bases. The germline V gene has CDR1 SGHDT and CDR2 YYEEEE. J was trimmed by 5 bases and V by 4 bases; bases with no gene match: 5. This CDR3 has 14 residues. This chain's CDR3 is CASSLGTGDQPQHF. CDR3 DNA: TGTGCCAGCAGCCTCGGGACAGGAGATCAGCCCCAGCATTTT.

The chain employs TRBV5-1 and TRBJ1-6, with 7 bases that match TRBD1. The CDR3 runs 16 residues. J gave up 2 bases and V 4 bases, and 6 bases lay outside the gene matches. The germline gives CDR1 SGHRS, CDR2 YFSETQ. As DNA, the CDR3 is TGCGCCAGCAGCCCCGCCAGGGGGACCTATAATTCACCCCTCCACTTT. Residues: CASSPARGTYNSPLHF.

The CDR3 nucleotides are TGTGCCAGCACCCGGCCACGGCGGCAGGGGGGCTCCTACGAGCAGTACTTC. This encodes CASTRPRRQGGSYEQYF. This chain uses TRBV28 with TRBJ2-7; possible D gene TRBD1, 7 bases. Germline V gene lookup returns CDR1 MDHEN and CDR2 SYDVKM. Trimming cost V 7 bases and J 0 bases, with 22 bases left between them. The CDR3 runs to 17 residues.

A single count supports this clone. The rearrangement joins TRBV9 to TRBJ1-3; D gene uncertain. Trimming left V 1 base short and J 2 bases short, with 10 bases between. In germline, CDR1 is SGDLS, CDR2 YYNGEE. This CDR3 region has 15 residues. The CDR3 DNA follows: TGTGCCAGCAGCGTATCTTTAAGGGCTGGAAACACCATATATTTT. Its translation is CASSVSLRAGNTIYF.

CDR3 DNA sequence: TGTGCCAGCAGCTCCGCGACTAGCGGGTTCCACGAGCAGTACTTC. Its translation is CASSSATSGFHEQYF. This rearrangement joins TRBV5-6 to TRBJ2-7; 10 bases align to TRBD2. The CDR3 runs to 15 residues. Germline V gene data show CDR1 as SGHDT and CDR2 as YYEEEE. J gave up 5 bases and V 3 bases, and 8 bases lay outside the gene matches.

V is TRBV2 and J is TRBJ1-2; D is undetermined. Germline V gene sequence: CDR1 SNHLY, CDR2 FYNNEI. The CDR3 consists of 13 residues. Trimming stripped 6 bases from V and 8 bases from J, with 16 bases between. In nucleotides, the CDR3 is TGTGCCAGCAGCCTCTTTGACGTCATCGGCTACACCTTC. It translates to CASSLFDVIGYTF.

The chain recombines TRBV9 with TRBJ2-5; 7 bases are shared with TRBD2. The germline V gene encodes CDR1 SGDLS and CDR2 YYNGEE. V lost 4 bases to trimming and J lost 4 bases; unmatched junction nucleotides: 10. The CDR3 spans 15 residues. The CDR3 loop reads CASSPRGTPGETQYF. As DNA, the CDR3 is TGTGCCAGCAGCCCGCGGGGGACTCCGGGAGAGACCCAGTACTTC.

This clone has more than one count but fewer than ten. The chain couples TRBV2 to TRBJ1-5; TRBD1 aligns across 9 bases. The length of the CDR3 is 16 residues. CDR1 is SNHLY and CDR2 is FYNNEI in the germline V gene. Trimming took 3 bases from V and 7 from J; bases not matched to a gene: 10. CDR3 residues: CASSEGQGGAGQPQHF. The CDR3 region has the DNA TGTGCCAGCAGTGAGGGACAGGGAGGGGCAGGCCAGCCCCAGCATTTT.

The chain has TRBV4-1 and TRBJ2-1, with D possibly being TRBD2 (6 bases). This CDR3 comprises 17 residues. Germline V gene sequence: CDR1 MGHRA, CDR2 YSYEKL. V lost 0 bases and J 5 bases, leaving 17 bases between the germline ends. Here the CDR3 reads CASSQDLGGAQDNEQFF. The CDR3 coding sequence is TGCGCCAGCAGCCAAGATCTCGGCGGGGCCCAGGACAATGAGCAGTTCTTC.

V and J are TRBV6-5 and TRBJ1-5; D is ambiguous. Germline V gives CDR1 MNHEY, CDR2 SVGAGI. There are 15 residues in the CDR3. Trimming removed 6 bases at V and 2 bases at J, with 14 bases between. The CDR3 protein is CASRPGRWGNQPQHF. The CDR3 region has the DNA TGTGCCAGCAGACCGGGGAGGTGGGGCAATCAGCCCCAGCATTTT.

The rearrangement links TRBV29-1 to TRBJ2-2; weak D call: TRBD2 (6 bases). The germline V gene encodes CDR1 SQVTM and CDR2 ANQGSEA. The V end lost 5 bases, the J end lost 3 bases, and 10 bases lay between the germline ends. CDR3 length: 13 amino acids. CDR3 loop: CSVSREDTGELFF. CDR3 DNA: TGCAGCGTTAGCAGGGAGGACACCGGGGAGCTGTTTTTT.

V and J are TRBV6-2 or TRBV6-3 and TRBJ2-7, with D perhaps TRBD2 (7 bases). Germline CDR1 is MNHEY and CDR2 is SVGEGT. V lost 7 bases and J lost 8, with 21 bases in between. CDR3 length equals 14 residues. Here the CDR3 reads CASIPLGGAGQQYF. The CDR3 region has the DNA TGTGCCAGCATCCCCCTGGGGGGGGCCGGCCAGCAGTACTTC.

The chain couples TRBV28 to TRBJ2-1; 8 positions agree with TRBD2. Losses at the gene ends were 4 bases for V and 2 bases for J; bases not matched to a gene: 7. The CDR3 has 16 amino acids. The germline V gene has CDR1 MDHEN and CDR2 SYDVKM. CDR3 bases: TGTGCCAGCAGTTCCCAGAGCGGGAGTCCCTACAATGAGCAGTTCTTC. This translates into CASSSQSGSPYNEQFF.

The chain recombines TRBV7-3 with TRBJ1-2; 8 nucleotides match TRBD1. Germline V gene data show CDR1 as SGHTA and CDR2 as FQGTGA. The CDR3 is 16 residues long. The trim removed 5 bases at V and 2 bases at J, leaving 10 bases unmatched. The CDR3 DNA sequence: TGTGCCAGCAGCCCACAACCGGGACAGGAGAACTATGGCTACACCTTC. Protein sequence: CASSPQPGQENYGYTF.

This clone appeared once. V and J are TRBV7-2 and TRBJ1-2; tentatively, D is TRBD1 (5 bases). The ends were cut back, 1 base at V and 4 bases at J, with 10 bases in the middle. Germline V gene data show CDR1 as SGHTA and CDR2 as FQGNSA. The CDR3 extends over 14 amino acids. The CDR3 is CASSLVPGGYGYTF. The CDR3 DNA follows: TGTGCCAGCAGCTTAGTGCCCGGGGGCTATGGCTACACCTTC.

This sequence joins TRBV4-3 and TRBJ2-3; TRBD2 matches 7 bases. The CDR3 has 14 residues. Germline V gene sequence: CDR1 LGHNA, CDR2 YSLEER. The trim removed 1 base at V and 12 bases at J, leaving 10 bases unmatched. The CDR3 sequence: CASSQVISGPVQYF. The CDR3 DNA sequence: TGCGCCAGCAGCCAAGTCATTAGCGGGCCGGTTCAGTATTTT.